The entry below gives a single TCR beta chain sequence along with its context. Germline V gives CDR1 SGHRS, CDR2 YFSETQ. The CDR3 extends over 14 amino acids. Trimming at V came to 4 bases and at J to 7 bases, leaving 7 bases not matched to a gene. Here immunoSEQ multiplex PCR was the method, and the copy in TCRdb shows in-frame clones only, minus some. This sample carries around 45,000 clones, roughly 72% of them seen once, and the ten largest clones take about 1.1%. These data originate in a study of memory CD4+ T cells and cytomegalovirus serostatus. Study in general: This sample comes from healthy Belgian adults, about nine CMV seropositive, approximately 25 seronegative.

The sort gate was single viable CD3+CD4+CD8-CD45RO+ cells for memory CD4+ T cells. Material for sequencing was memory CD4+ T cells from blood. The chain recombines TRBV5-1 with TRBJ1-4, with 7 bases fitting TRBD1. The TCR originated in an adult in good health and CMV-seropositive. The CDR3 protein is CASSAGTELEKLFF. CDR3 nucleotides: TGCGCCAGCAGCGCCGGGACAGAACTTGAAAAACTGTTTTTT. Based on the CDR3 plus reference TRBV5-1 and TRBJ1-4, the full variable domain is KAGVTQTPRYLIKTRGQQVTLSCSPISGHRSVSWYQQTPGQGLQFLFEYFSETQRNKGNFPGRFSGRQFSNSRSEMNVSTLELGDSALYLCASSAGTELEKLFFGSGTQLSVL.